What follows are 20 T cell receptor beta chains derived from one specimen sequenced in a study of control samples from healthy donors and cancer patients. The protocol was immunoSEQ multiplex PCR, while the TCRdb copy is restricted to in-frame clones and leaves out a portion. This sample yields 100,000 or so clones, of which roughly four fifths are seen a single time; around 10% belongs to the top ten. The material sequenced was blood. The receptors were sampled from a woman in her sixties or seventies in good health.

The V and J genes are TRBV12-3 or TRBV12-4 and TRBJ1-2; a possible D gene is TRBD1 (6 bases). This CDR3 has 13 amino acids. V lost 5 bases and J 3 bases, leaving 10 bases between the germline ends. CDR3 loop: CASSKGGDYGYTF. The CDR3 DNA is TGTGCCAGCAGTAAGGGGGGAGACTATGGCTACACCTTC.

The CDR3 region is CATSEGANGKETQYF. The CDR3 DNA follows: TGTGCCACGTCCGAGGGGGCCAACGGGAAAGAGACCCAGTACTTC. The V and J genes are TRBV24-1 and TRBJ2-5, with 7 positions matching TRBD1. The CDR3 totals 15 residues. After removal of 10 bases from V and 3 bases from J, the junction contained 13 bases not matched to a gene. The germline V gene encodes CDR1 KGHDR and CDR2 SFDVKD.

The genes are TRBV11-2 and TRBJ1-1; 7 bases fit TRBD1. The CDR3 totals 19 residues. J gave up 6 bases and V 3 bases, and 22 bases lay outside the gene matches. Germline CDR1 reads SGHAT; CDR2 reads FQNNGV. CDR3 nucleotide sequence: TGTGCCAGCAGCTTGGCGCCCCGGGGACAGCGGAGATGGGGAGCTGAAGCTTTCTTT. It translates to CASSLAPRGQRRWGAEAFF.

J is TRBJ1-6 and V is TRBV18; D is ambiguous. Germline CDR1 reads KGHSH; CDR2 reads LQKENI. The V and J ends lost 3 bases and 10 bases respectively, with 13 bases between them. This CDR3 region has 14 residues. The CDR3 DNA reads TGTGCCAGCTCACCCGCAGGAGGCGTCTCACCCCTCCACTTT. Protein product: CASSPAGGVSPLHF.

This sequence joins TRBV28 and TRBJ2-7; TRBD1 agrees at 7 bases. V dropped 6 bases and J dropped 7; count of bases not matched to a gene: 12. Germline CDR1 reads MDHEN; CDR2 reads SYDVKM. The length of the CDR3 is 14 residues. The CDR3: CASRMTGKVWEQYF. The CDR3 DNA follows: TGTGCCAGCAGGATGACAGGGAAGGTGTGGGAGCAGTACTTC.

V is TRBV7-7 and J is TRBJ2-5; 11 bases fit TRBD1. The germline V gene has CDR1 SSHAT and CDR2 FNYEAQ (reference sequence). Trimming cost V 3 bases and J 1 base; bases outside gene matches: 4. This CDR3 contains 16 residues. This chain's CDR3 is CASSFGTGGSQETQYF. CDR3 bases: TGTGCCAGCAGCTTTGGGACAGGGGGATCCCAAGAGACCCAGTACTTC. Complete variable domain (other parts from reference TRBV7-7 and TRBJ2-5): GAGVSQSPRYKVTKRGQDVTLRCDPISSHATLYWYQQALGQGPEFLTYFNYEAQPDKSGLPSDRFSAERPEGSISTLTIQRTEQRDSAMYRCASSFGTGGSQETQYFGPGTRLLVL.

CDR3 coding DNA: TGTGCCACCGACGGGACAGCGTTCTACGAGCAGTACTTC. It yields the protein CATDGTAFYEQYF. The gene calls are TRBV5-8 and TRBJ2-7, with 7 bases that match TRBD1. The CDR3 is 13 amino acids. Germline V lookup: CDR1 SGHTS, CDR2 YDEGEE. J was trimmed by 3 bases and V by 9 bases; bases with no gene match: 9. Full variable domain (missing parts from reference TRBV5-8 and TRBJ2-7): EAGVTQSPTHLIKTRGQQATLRCSPISGHTSVYWYQQALGLGLQFLLWYDEGEERNRGNFPPRFSGRQFPNYSSELNVNALELEDSALYLCATDGTAFYEQYFGPGTRLTVT.

The chain has TRBV6-2 or TRBV6-3 and TRBJ2-5, with a tentative D call TRBD2 (5 bases). Germline CDR1 reads MNHEY; CDR2 reads SVGEGT. The CDR3 totals 18 residues. The germline V and J ends were trimmed by 2 bases and 1 base, with 20 bases remaining between them. CDR3 sequence (DNA): TGTGCCAGCAGTTACACACCCGCGGGTACAAACTTCCAAGAGACCCAGTACTTC. It is translated as CASSYTPAGTNFQETQYF.

This chain connects TRBV2 to TRBJ1-1; 12 bases fit TRBD1. With V trimmed by 7 bases and J by 0 bases, 6 bases remained unmatched. Per the germline V gene, CDR1 is SNHLY and CDR2 is FYNNEI. This CDR3 spans 16 amino acids. CDR3 residues: CASKGQGASVNTEAFF. Written as DNA, the CDR3 is TGTGCCAGCAAGGGACAGGGGGCCTCGGTGAACACTGAAGCTTTCTTT.

This clone was recorded only once. The chain links TRBV7-2 to TRBJ1-1; D is ambiguous. Looked up from germline, CDR1 is SGHTA and CDR2 is FQGNSA. V lost 5 bases to trimming and J lost 9 bases, with 10 bases between them. This CDR3 has 11 amino acids. For the CDR3, the DNA is TGTGCCAGCAGCCCACAGCCAAAAGCTTTCTTT. Translated: CASSPQPKAFF.

The V gene is TRBV2, the J gene TRBJ1-1; D is unresolved. V dropped 3 bases and J dropped 0 bases, with 5 bases sitting between them. The CDR3 covers 13 residues. CDR1 and CDR2 (germline): SNHLY, FYNNEI. CDR3 DNA sequence: TGTGCCAGCAGTGAGGACTTGAACACTGAAGCTTTCTTT. Amino acids: CASSEDLNTEAFF.

V is TRBV7-2 and J is TRBJ2-1; 7 positions agree with TRBD2. With V trimmed by 0 bases and J by 8 bases, 13 bases remained unmatched. Germline values: CDR1 SGHTA, CDR2 FQGNSA. The CDR3 totals 17 residues. The CDR3 DNA sequence: TGTGCCAGCAGCTTAGCGGCGACGGGGGGAGTAATTGATGAGCAGTTCTTC. Its protein is CASSLAATGGVIDEQFF.

The V call is TRBV18, the J call TRBJ1-5; unclear D gene. Looked up from germline, CDR1 is KGHSH and CDR2 is LQKENI. The CDR3 runs 15 residues. V was shortened by 3 bases and J by 6 bases, with 15 bases between the two germline ends. CDR3 in amino acids: CASSPLGVSGQPQHF. The CDR3 bases are TGTGCCAGCTCACCCCTCGGGGTTTCGGGTCAGCCCCAGCATTTT.

The V gene is TRBV18, the J gene TRBJ2-7, with TRBD1 identical over 9 bases. This CDR3 comprises 13 residues. In germline, CDR1 is KGHSH, CDR2 LQKENI. Unmatched junction bases numbered 3, after V lost 2 bases and J lost 7 bases. In DNA, the CDR3 is TGTGCCAGCTCACCAATGACAGGGGGGGAGCAGTACTTC. Its translation: CASSPMTGGEQYF.

The chain combines TRBV7-9 with TRBJ1-4; 7 bases line up with TRBD1. Germline V lookup: CDR1 SEHNR, CDR2 FQNEAQ (reference sequence). This CDR3 has 14 residues. The trim removed 7 bases at V and 7 bases at J, leaving 9 bases unmatched. CDR3 amino acids: CASNPGQYGEKLFF. Here the CDR3 DNA reads TGTGCCAGCAACCCGGGACAGTATGGTGAAAAACTGTTTTTT.

V and J are TRBV28 and TRBJ2-2; TRBD1 matches 7 bases. Losses at the gene ends were 10 bases for V and 6 bases for J; bases not matched to a gene: 5. Germline CDR1 reads MDHEN; CDR2 reads SYDVKM. There are 12 residues in the CDR3. This CDR3 reads CAIQGDAGELFF. The DNA for the CDR3 is TGTGCCATCCAGGGGGACGCCGGGGAGCTGTTTTTT.

The rearrangement joins TRBV7-8 to TRBJ1-1; TRBD1 might be the D (6 bases). The CDR3 is made up of 14 amino acids. The V gene lost 4 bases and the J gene lost 4 bases, with 13 bases spanning the gap. Germline V gene data show CDR1 as SGHVS and CDR2 as FQNEAQ. The CDR3 DNA sequence: TGTGCCAGCAGCTCGACACCAGGGGTCACTGAAGCTTTCTTT. Encoded protein: CASSSTPGVTEAFF.

This rearrangement joins TRBV20-1 to TRBJ2-1; 8 positions match TRBD2. Trimming removed 3 bases from V and 1 base from J; junction bases left unmatched: 8. Per the germline V gene, CDR1 is DFQATT and CDR2 is SNEGSKA (reference sequence). This CDR3 has 16 residues. The CDR3 sequence is CSASARLALSYNEQFF. Here the CDR3 DNA reads TGCAGTGCTAGTGCTAGACTAGCGCTTTCCTACAATGAGCAGTTCTTC.

The genes are TRBV12-3 or TRBV12-4 and TRBJ1-2; D remains unclear. The CDR3 covers 13 residues. Trimming pared 1 base from V and 1 base from J, leaving 4 bases between. The CDR3 here is CASSLGVNYGYTF. CDR3 sequence (DNA): TGTGCCAGCAGTTTAGGGGTTAACTATGGCTACACCTTC.

J is TRBJ2-3 and V is TRBV13; no reliable D call. This CDR3 is built from 13 residues. CDR1 and CDR2 from the germline V gene are PRHDT and FYEKMQ (reference sequence). The ends were cut back, 3 bases at V and 1 base at J, with 5 bases in the middle. The CDR3 DNA reads as TGTGCCAGCAGCTTCGAAGGCACAGATACGCAGTATTTT. Translating it yields CASSFEGTDTQYF.